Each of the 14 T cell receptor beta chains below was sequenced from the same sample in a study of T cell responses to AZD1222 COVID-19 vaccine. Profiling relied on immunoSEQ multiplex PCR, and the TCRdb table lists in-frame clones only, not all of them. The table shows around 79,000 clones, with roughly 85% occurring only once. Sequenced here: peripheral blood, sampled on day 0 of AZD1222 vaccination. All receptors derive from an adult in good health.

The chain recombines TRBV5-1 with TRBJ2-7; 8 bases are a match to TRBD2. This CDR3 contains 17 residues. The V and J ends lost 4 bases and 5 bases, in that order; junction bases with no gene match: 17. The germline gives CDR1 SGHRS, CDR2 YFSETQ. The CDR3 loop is CASSRGSSGTRPNEQYF. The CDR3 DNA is TGCGCCAGCAGCAGGGGGTCGTCCGGGACTAGGCCTAACGAGCAGTACTTC. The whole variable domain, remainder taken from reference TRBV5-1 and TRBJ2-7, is KAGVTQTPRYLIKTRGQQVTLSCSPISGHRSVSWYQQTPGQGLQFLFEYFSETQRNKGNFPGRFSGRQFSNSRSEMNVSTLELGDSALYLCASSRGSSGTRPNEQYFGPGTRLTVT.

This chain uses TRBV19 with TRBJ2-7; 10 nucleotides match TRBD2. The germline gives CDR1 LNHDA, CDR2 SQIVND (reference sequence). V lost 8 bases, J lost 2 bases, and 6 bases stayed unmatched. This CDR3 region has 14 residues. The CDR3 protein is CASSHGTSAYEQYF. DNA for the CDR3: TGTGCCAGTTCTCACGGGACTAGCGCCTACGAGCAGTACTTC.

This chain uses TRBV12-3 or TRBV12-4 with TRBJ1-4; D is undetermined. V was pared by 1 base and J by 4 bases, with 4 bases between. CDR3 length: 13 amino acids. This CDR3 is CASSLDLNEKLFF. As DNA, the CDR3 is TGTGCCAGCAGTTTAGACCTTAATGAAAAACTGTTTTTT.

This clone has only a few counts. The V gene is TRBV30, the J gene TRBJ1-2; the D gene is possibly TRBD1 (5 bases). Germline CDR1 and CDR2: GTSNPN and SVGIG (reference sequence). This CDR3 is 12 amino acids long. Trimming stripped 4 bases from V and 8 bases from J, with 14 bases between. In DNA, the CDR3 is TGTGCCTGGAACCGGGACCAGGGAGGCTACACCTTC. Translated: CAWNRDQGGYTF.

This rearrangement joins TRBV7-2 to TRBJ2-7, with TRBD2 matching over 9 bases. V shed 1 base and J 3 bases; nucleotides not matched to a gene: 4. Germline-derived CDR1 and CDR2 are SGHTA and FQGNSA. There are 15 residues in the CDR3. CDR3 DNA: TGTGCCAGCAGCTTAGGGGCTAGCGGGATCTACGAGCAGTACTTC. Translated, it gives CASSLGASGIYEQYF.

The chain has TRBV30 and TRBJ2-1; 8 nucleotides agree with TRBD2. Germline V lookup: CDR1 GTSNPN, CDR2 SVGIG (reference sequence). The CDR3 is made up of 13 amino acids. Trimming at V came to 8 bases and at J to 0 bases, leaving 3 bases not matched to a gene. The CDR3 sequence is CAGSGNSYNEQFF. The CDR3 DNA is TGTGCCGGTAGCGGGAACTCCTACAATGAGCAGTTCTTC.

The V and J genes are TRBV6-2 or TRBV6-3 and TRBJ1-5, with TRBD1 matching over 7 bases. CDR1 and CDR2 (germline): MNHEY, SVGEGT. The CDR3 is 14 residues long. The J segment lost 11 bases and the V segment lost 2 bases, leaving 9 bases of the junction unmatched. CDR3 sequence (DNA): TGTGCCAGCAGTTACGCAGGGGGGGGATCGTCCCAGCATTTT. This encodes CASSYAGGGSSQHF.

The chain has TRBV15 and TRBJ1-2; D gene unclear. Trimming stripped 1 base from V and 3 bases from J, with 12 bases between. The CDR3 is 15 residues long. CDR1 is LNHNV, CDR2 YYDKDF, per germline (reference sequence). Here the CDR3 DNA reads TGTGCCACCAGCAGAGGAGCATTTTCGGACTATGGCTACACCTTC. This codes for CATSRGAFSDYGYTF.

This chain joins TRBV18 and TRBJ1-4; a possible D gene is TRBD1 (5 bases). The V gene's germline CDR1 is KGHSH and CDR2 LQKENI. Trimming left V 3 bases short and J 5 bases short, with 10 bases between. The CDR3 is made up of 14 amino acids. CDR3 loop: CASSPAGRNEKLFF. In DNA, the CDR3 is TGTGCCAGCTCACCCGCGGGACGGAATGAAAAACTGTTTTTT.

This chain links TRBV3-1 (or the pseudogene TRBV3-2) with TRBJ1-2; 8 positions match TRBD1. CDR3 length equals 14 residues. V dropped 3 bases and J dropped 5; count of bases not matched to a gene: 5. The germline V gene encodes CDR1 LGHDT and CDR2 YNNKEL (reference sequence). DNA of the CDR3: TGTGCCAGCAGCCAGGACGACAGGGGTTATGGCTACACCTTC. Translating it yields CASSQDDRGYGYTF.

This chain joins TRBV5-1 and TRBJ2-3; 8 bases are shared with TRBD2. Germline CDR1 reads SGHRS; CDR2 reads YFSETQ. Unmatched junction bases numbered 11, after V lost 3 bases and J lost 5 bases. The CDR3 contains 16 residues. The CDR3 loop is CASSSPSGRARDTQYF. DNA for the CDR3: TGCGCCAGCAGCTCCCCATCCGGGAGGGCCAGAGATACGCAGTATTTT. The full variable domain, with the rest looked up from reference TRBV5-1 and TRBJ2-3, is KAGVTQTPRYLIKTRGQQVTLSCSPISGHRSVSWYQQTPGQGLQFLFEYFSETQRNKGNFPGRFSGRQFSNSRSEMNVSTLELGDSALYLCASSSPSGRARDTQYFGPGTRLTVL.

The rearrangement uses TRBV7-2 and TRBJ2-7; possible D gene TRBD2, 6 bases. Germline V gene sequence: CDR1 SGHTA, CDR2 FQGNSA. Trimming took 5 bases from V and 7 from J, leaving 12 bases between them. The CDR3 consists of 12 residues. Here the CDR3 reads CASSHPAGEQYF. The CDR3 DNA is TGTGCCAGCAGCCATCCCGCGGGAGAGCAGTACTTC. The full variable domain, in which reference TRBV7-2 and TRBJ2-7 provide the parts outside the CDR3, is GAGVSQSPSNKVTEKGKDVELRCDPISGHTALYWYRQSLGQGLEFLIYFQGNSAPDKSGLPSDRFSAERTGGSVSTLTIQRTQQEDSAVYLCASSHPAGEQYFGPGTRLTVT.

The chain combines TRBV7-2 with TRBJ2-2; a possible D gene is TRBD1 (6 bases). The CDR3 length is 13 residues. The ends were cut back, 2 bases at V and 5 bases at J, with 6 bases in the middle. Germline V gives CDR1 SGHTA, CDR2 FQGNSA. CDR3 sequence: CASSLQGTGELFF. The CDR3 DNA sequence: TGTGCCAGCAGCTTACAGGGGACCGGGGAGCTGTTTTTT. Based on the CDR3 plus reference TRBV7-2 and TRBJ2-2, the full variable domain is GAGVSQSPSNKVTEKGKDVELRCDPISGHTALYWYRQSLGQGLEFLIYFQGNSAPDKSGLPSDRFSAERTGGSVSTLTIQRTQQEDSAVYLCASSLQGTGELFFGEGSRLTVL.

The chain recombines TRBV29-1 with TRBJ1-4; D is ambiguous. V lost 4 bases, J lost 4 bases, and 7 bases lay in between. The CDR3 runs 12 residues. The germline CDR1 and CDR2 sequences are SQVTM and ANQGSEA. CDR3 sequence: CSVAQNNEKLFF. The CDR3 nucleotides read TGCAGCGTTGCCCAGAATAATGAAAAACTGTTTTTT.